A selection of T cell receptor beta chains follows, all from one sample in a study of CD4+ T cells in melanoma. Profiling relied on immunoSEQ multiplex PCR, and the TCRdb table lists in-frame clones only, not all of them. Of about 15,000 clones detected, 80% to 85% appear once; the ten largest clones hold 5% to 7.5%. Sequenced material: cells from a culture (not recorded whether cultured in vitro). These receptors all stem from a human donor with melanoma. The CDR3 runs from the conserved cysteine through the conserved F or W. D genes are given only for firm matches. A row's size may be missing; if present it is once, few, many or a size class.

>.|TRBV7-9|.|TRBJ2-2
TGTGCCAGCAGCCCCGGACAGCTACTGAACACCGGGGAGCTGTTTTTT
CASSPGQLLNTGELFF
>.|TRBV6-1|.|TRBJ1-3
TGTGCCAGCAGTGATACTCTTTTATCAGTCACCATATATTTT
CASSDTLLSVTIYF
>.|TRBV10-3|.|TRBJ1-1
TGTGCCATCAGGGTGAACACTGAAGCTTTCTTT
CAIRVNTEAFF
>few|TRBV2|.|TRBJ2-7
TGTGCCAGCAGTGACCTCTCAGGGTTGGACTACGAGCAGTACTTC
CASSDLSGLDYEQYF
>few|TRBV11-3|.|TRBJ2-7
TGTGCCAGCAGCAGAGACGGCTACGAGCAGTACTTC
CASSRDGYEQYF
>.|TRBV7-2|.|TRBJ1-4
TGTGCCAGCAGCCTAAACATCGCAACTAATGAAAAACTGTTTTTT
CASSLNIATNEKLFF
>once|TRBV7-3|TRBD2|TRBJ2-5
TGTGCCAGCAGCGAATCCGGCGCGGCGGGGGAAGAGACCCAGTACTTC
CASSESGAAGEETQYF
>.|TRBV6-1|.|TRBJ2-4
TGTGCCAGCAGTGAACAGGTCTCCCTAGCCAAAAACATTCAGTACTTC
CASSEQVSLAKNIQYF
>once|TRBV29-1|TRBD2|TRBJ2-7
TGCAGCGTCCACCCGGGACTAGCTGGGTACTCCTACGAGCAGTACTTC
CSVHPGLAGYSYEQYF
>.|TRBV12-5|.|TRBJ2-3
TGTGCTAGTGGGACAAGTTGGGATACGCAGTATTTT
CASGTSWDTQYF
>.|TRBV7-9|.|TRBJ2-3
TGTGCCAGCAGCTTTACAGGGTTCCCTAGCACAGATACGCAGTATTTT
CASSFTGFPSTDTQYF
>.|TRBV11-2|TRBD2|TRBJ2-4
TGTGCCAGCAGCAGTACGCGGGGGACAAACATTCAGTACTTC
CASSSTRGTNIQYF
>.|TRBV6-5|.|TRBJ2-7
TGTGCCAGCAGTGGCCCGACAGGCCACTACGAGCAGTACTTC
CASSGPTGHYEQYF
>.|TRBV7-9|.|TRBJ2-1
TGTGCCAGCAGCACTCATGGGGTGCACACCTACAATGAGCAGTTCTTC
CASSTHGVHTYNEQFF
>.|TRBV30|.|TRBJ2-4
TGTGCCTGGAGTACGTTTCCAGTCTCCAAAAACATTCAGTACTTC
CAWSTFPVSKNIQYF
>few|TRBV5-1|.|TRBJ1-1
TGCGCCAGCAGCTCAAAGTTTCAAGGGGGCACTGAAGCTTTCTTT
CASSSKFQGGTEAFF
>.|TRBV2|TRBD1|TRBJ1-5
TGTGCCAGCGACGGACAGGGCACACCTCAGCCCCAGCATTTT
CASDGQGTPQPQHF
>.|TRBV10-2|TRBD2|TRBJ2-1
TGCGCCAGCAGCTCGGTACTAGCGGGGAGCAATGAGCAGTTCTTC
CASSSVLAGSNEQFF
>.|TRBV9|.|TRBJ2-3
TGTGCCAGCAGCCTCGGGCCTTCGTCAGATACGCAGTATTTT
CASSLGPSSDTQYF
>.|TRBV5-4|TRBD1|TRBJ2-7
TGTGCCAGCAGCCCGACAGGGTCCGCCTACGAGCAGTACTTC
CASSPTGSAYEQYF
>.|TRBV19|TRBD1|TRBJ1-1
TGTGCCAGTAGTCCGATGGACAGGGGGCGGAATGAAGCTTTCTTT
CASSPMDRGRNEAFF
>.|TRBV5-8|TRBD2|TRBJ2-5
TGTGCCAGCAGCCCAGGGACTAGCGTCCGGGGAGAGACCCAGTACTTC
CASSPGTSVRGETQYF
>.|TRBV5-1|TRBD1|TRBJ2-7
TGCGCCAACAGCTTGTTCAAGCAGGGGGACTCCTACGAGCAGTACTTC
CANSLFKQGDSYEQYF